This TCR beta chain is from a study of CD8 T cell repertoires and HIV-1 epitope variants. Overall study context: Controls included no peptide, Ebola AY9 epitope, and a CMV, EBV, flu pool. Epitopes were three Gag families plus Nef HW9 and YT9. A roughly 10-day culture received IL-2, IL-7 and IL-15 on days 3 and 7.

The method was immunoSEQ multiplex PCR; TCRdb's version includes in-frame clones alone and lacks a portion of them. The sample includes around 5,900 clones, around 62% seen only once; the top ten take just under 45%. V lost 2 bases to trimming and J lost 4 bases; unmatched junction nucleotides: 6. Germline V gene sequence: CDR1 MNHEY, CDR2 SMNVEV (reference sequence). This CDR3 has 15 residues. Notes on this clone: What it binds is not known.

The source is a male donor with HIV. V is TRBV27 and J is TRBJ2-3, with 7 bases that match TRBD2. Sample: cultured CD8+ T cells derived from PBMCs. CDR3 residues: CASSLRGVGADTQYF. The CDR3, as DNA: TGTGCCAGCAGTTTACGGGGGGTCGGGGCAGATACGCAGTATTTT.